The T cell receptor beta chain under discussion was sequenced for a study of cytomegalovirus exposure and HLA in healthy donors. Germline trimming cut 2 bases from V and 3 bases from J; bases unmatched to any gene: 4. The germline gives CDR1 ENHRY, CDR2 SYGVKD. The CDR3 consists of 15 residues. Primers: 60 Vbeta forward and 13 Jbeta reverse. Sequencing was performed with immunoSEQ multiplex PCR; in TCRdb, only in-frame clones are kept and a portion is missing. This sample yields about 180,000 clones, of which around 79% are seen a single time; 6.3% belongs to the top ten. Broader study findings: Sequence variants that were highly shared formed a cluster that was likely a sequencing artifact.

With regard to this clone: No antigen is known for it.

The TCR sequence derives from a man aged 35 to 55 in good health and CMV-seropositive. The rearrangement links TRBV10-3 to TRBJ1-2; 9 positions agree with TRBD1. What was sequenced was PBMCs. The CDR3 loop reads CAISEPTGGYYGYTF. The CDR3 bases are TGTGCCATCAGTGAGCCGACAGGGGGGTACTATGGCTACACCTTC.